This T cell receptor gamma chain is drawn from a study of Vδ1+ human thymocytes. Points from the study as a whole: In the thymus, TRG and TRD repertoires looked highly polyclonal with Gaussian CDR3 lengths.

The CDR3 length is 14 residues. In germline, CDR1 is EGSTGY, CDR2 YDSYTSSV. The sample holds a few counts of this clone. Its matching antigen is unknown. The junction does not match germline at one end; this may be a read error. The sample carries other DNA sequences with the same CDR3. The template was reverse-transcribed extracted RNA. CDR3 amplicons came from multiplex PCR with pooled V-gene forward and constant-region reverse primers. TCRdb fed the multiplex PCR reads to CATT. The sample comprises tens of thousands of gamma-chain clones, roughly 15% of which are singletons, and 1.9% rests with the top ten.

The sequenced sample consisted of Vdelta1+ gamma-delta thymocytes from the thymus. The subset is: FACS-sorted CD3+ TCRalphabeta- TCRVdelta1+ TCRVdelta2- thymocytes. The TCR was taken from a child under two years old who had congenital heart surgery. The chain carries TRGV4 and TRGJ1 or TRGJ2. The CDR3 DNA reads TGTGCCACCTGGAATGGCCGGAATTATTATAAGAAACTCTTT. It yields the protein CATWNGRNYYKKLF.